This T cell receptor (beta chain) was obtained from a study of blood T cell repertoires in COVID-19. Looked up from germline, CDR1 is SQVTM and CDR2 is ANQGSEA. The CDR3 has 14 amino acids. V was pared by 4 bases and J by 2 bases, with 14 bases between. This clone was counted once. Per the study methods: Researchers report that nucleated cell counts were estimated from reference gene primer amplification. Assay used: immunoSEQ multiplex PCR; TCRdb lists only in-frame clones, some missing. V and J calls and clone size are those listed in that table; D and trimming were worked out from the DNA. The sample holds over 300,000 clones, 80% to 90% seen once.

This clonotype was sampled from a middle-aged man with acute or convalescent COVID-19. The chain recombines TRBV29-1 with TRBJ1-2; D not resolved. Sequenced input: peripheral blood. The CDR3: CSVGPREGNYGYTF. CDR3 nucleotides: TGCAGCGTTGGCCCCCGGGAAGGGAACTATGGCTACACCTTC.